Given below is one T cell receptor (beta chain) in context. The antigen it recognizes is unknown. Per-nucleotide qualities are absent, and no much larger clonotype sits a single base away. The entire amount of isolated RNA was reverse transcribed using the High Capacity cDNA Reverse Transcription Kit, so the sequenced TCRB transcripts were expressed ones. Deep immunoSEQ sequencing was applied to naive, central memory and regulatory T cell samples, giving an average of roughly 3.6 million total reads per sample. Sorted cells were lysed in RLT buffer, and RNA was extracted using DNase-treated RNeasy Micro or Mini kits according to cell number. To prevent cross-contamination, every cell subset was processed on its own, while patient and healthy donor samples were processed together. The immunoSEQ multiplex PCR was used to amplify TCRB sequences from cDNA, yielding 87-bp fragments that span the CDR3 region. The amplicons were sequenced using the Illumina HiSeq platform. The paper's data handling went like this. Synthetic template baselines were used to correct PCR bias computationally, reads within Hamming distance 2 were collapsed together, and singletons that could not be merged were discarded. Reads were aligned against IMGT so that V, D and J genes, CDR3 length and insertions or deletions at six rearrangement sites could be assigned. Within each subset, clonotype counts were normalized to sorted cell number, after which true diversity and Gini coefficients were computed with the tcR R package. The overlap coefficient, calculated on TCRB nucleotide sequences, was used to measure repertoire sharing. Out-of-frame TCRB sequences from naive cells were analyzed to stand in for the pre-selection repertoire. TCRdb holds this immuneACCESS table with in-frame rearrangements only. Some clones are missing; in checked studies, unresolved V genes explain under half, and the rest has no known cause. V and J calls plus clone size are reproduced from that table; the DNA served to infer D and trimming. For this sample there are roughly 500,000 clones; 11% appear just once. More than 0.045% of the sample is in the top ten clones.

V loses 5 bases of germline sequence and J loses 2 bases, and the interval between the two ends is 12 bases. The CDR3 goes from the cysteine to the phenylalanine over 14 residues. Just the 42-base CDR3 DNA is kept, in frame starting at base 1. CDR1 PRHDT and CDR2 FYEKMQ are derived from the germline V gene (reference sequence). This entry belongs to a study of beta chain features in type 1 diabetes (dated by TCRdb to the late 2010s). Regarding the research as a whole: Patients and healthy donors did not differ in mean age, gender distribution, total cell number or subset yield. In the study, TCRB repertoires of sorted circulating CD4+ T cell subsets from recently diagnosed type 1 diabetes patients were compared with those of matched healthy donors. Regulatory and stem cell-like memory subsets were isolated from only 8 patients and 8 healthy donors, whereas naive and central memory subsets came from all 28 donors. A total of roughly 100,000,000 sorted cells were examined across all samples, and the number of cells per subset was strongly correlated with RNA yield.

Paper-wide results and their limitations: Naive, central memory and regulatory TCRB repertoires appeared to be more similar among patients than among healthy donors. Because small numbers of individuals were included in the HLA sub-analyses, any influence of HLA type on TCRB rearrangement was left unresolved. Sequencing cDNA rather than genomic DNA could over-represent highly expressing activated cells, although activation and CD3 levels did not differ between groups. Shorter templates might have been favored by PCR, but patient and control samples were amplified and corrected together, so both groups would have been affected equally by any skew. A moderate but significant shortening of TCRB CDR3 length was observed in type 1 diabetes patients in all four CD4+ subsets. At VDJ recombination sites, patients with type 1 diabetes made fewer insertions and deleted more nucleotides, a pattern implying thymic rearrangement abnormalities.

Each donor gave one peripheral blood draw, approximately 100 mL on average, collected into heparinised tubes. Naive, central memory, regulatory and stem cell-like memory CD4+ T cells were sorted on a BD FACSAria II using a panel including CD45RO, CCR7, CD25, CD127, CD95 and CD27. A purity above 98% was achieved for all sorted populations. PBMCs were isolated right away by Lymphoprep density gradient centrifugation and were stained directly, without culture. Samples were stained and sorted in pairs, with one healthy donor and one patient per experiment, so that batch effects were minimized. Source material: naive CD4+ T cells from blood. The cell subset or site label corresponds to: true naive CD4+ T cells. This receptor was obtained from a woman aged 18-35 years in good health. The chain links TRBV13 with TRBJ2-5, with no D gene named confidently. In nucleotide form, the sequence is TGTGCCAGCAGCATACTCTTAACTCAAGAGACCCAGTACTTC. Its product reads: CASSILLTQETQYF.